The 7 T cell receptor beta chains below were found in one sample sequenced in a study of blood T cell repertoires in COVID-19. Profiled with immunoSEQ multiplex PCR; TCRdb holds only in-frame clones, not every one. The sample lists under 300,000 clones, less than 85% occurring once. Sequencing used peripheral blood. The receptors here all came from an elderly woman with active or convalescent COVID-19.

This clone was observed a few times. The J gene is TRBJ1-5, the V gene TRBV2; 8 positions match TRBD1. Germline CDR1 is SNHLY and CDR2 is FYNNEI. The trim removed 8 bases at V and 5 bases at J, leaving 8 bases unmatched. The CDR3 sequence is 14 residues long. The CDR3: CASGQGAGDQPQHF. Written as DNA, the CDR3 is TGTGCCAGCGGTCAGGGGGCTGGGGATCAGCCCCAGCATTTT.

The V call is TRBV3-1 (or the pseudogene TRBV3-2), the J call TRBJ1-2; D is perhaps TRBD1 (6 bases). The CDR3 sequence is 16 residues long. Per the germline V gene, CDR1 is LGHDT and CDR2 is YNNKEL (reference sequence). Between the trimmed V and J ends, which lost 5 bases and 0 bases, there was a span of 16 bases. The CDR3 nucleotides read TGTGCCAGCAGCACTCGACCAGGGGTGGCTAACTATGGCTACACCTTC. This sequence encodes CASSTRPGVANYGYTF.

The chain links TRBV30 to TRBJ2-1; D not certain. Germline V gene sequence: CDR1 GTSNPN, CDR2 SVGIG (reference sequence). V was pared by 0 bases and J by 6 bases, with 6 bases between. This CDR3 has 12 residues. CDR3 DNA: TGTGCCTGGAGTGTGAGAGCCAATGAGCAGTTCTTC. Its translation is CAWSVRANEQFF.

The V and J genes are TRBV28 and TRBJ1-1; unclear D gene. Germline values: CDR1 MDHEN, CDR2 SYDVKM. Trimming stripped 1 base from V and 10 bases from J, with 10 bases between. CDR3 length: 12 amino acids. CDR3 region: CASSLYLEGAFF. Here the CDR3 DNA reads TGTGCCAGCAGTTTATATCTAGAGGGAGCTTTCTTT.

As DNA, the CDR3 is TGTGCCAGCAGCCCCGGGACTAGCGGGGACTACAATGAGCAGTTCTTC. It specifies CASSPGTSGDYNEQFF. V gene TRBV5-4 combines with J gene TRBJ2-1; TRBD2 aligns across 13 bases. Germline V gene data show CDR1 as SGHNT and CDR2 as YYREEE (reference sequence). The CDR3 runs to 16 residues. The junction had 4 bases not matched to a gene; V was cut back by 4 bases and J by 3 bases.

The chain employs TRBV27 and TRBJ1-1; possible D gene TRBD1, 5 bases. This CDR3 contains 14 residues. V was pared by 0 bases and J by 6 bases, with 11 bases between. Per germline, CDR1 MNHEY and CDR2 SMNVEV (reference sequence). The CDR3 DNA reads TGTGCCAGCAGTTTATCCGGGGGATTGGCTGAAGCTTTCTTT. Amino acid sequence: CASSLSGGLAEAFF.

CDR3 bases: TGTGCCAGCATCGGGGACAGGGGGAGTGGAAAACTGTTTTTT. Amino acid sequence: CASIGDRGSGKLFF. The chain couples TRBV2 to TRBJ1-4; 11 nucleotides line up with TRBD1. CDR1 and CDR2 from the germline V gene are SNHLY and FYNNEI. The CDR3 consists of 14 residues. The ends lost 7 bases at V and 10 bases at J; junction bases unmatched: 8.